This TCR beta chain originates from a study of T cells in Graves' hyperthyroidism and ophthalmopathy. RNA transcripts provided the source from which TCR beta CDR3 regions were amplified. HTBI primers were used for first-round RT-PCR of the TCR CDR3. One entry per CDR3 protein, called by TCRdb with MiXCR from the multiplex PCR reads. The repertoire holds around 380,000 distinct CDR3 sequences, with about 13% as singletons. The CDR3 has 15 amino acids. The V gene end was trimmed by 9 bases and the J gene end by 2 bases; junction bases not matched to a gene: 10. The germline CDR1 and CDR2 sequences are SGHTS and YDEGEE. Patients having uncontrolled infection, another autoimmune disease, pregnancy or lactation were not included. Diagnoses used clinical symptoms, serum thyroxine and TRAb, thyroid ultrasound and orbital computed tomography.

The clonotype originates from a man aged 30 to 45 with Graves' hyperthyroidism that later progressed to Graves' ophthalmopathy. V and J are TRBV5-8 and TRBJ2-2, with 7 nucleotides matching TRBD1. Material: blood. For the CDR3, the DNA is TGTGCCATCGGTCTCACAGGGGCAAACACCGGGGAGCTGTTTTTT. Its translation is CAIGLTGANTGELFF.